This T cell receptor beta chain was documented in a study of cytomegalovirus exposure and HLA in healthy donors. At the level of the study: Findings of an earlier analysis included some 120 million unique TCR beta sequences from about 180 million T cells.

Findings and caveats of the study: Reportedly, TCR beta sequences accurately predicted HLA-A and HLA-B alleles in most subjects. In a later analysis, 17,000 or so TCR beta sequences were associated with HLA alleles at 0.05 false discovery rate.

Germline CDR1 SGHDT, CDR2 YYEEEE. There are 12 residues in the CDR3. Trimming took 2 bases from V and 3 from J, leaving 2 bases between them. Points on this clone: The antigen remains unidentified.

The PCR had 60 Vbeta and 13 Jbeta primers. The table came from immunoSEQ multiplex PCR; TCRdb's copy has only in-frame clones and leaves some out. The data show about 160,000 clones, over 60% seen once. The TCR comes from a young woman in good health and CMV-seronegative. Material for sequencing was PBMCs. The genes are TRBV5-6 and TRBJ2-2; D gene ambiguous. As DNA, the CDR3 is TGTGCCAGCAGCTTCTACACCGGGGAGCTGTTTTTT. It yields the protein CASSFYTGELFF.